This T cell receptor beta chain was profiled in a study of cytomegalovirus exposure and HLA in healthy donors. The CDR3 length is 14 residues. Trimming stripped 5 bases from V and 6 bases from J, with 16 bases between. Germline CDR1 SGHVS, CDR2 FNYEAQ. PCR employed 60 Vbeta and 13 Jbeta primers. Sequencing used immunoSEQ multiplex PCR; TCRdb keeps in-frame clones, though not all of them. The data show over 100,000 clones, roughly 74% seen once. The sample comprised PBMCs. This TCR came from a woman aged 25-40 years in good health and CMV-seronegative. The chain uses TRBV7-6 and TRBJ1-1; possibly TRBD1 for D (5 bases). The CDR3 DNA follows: TGTGCCAGCAGCCTAACAGGTGGTATGTCTGAAGCTTTCTTT. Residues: CASSLTGGMSEAFF.